The rows below give T cell receptor beta chains drawn from one sample of a study of cytomegalovirus exposure and HLA in healthy donors. The method was immunoSEQ multiplex PCR; TCRdb's version includes in-frame clones alone and lacks a portion of them. The sample has 150,000 to 180,000 clones; more than 60% are singletons. The sequenced sample was PBMCs. The receptors derive from a woman aged 35 to 49 in good health and CMV-seronegative. CDR3s include the opening cysteine and the closing phenylalanine or tryptophan. D genes are given only for firm matches. Not every row has a clone size; where given, it reads once, few, many or a size class.

>.|TRBV7-8|TRBJ2-1|.
CASSFPGQYNEQFF
TGTGCCAGCAGCTTTCCGGGACAATACAATGAGCAGTTCTTC
>.|TRBV2|TRBJ2-5|.
CASSKESRGETQYF
TGTGCCAGCAGTAAAGAATCCCGAGGGGAGACCCAGTACTTC
>.|TRBV7-7|TRBJ2-3|.
CASSLGRASTDTQYF
TGTGCTAGCAGCTTAGGCAGGGCTAGCACAGATACGCAGTATTTT
>TRBD1|TRBV7-2|TRBJ2-1|.
CASSPDRDWQFF
TGTGCCAGCAGCCCCGACAGGGATTGGCAGTTCTTC
>.|TRBV5-1|TRBJ1-2|.
CASSLNPAGPSYGYTF
TGCGCCAGCAGCTTGAACCCGGCGGGCCCAAGCTATGGCTACACCTTC
>TRBD2|TRBV10-3|TRBJ2-6|.
CAIRGRGGPGANVLTF
TGTGCCATCCGGGGGCGGGGGGGGCCTGGGGCCAACGTCCTGACTTTC
>TRBD1|TRBV5-1|TRBJ1-1|.
CASRKGDRDNTEAFF
TGCGCCAGCAGAAAAGGGGACAGAGACAACACTGAAGCTTTCTTT
>TRBD1|TRBV6-5|TRBJ1-1|.
CASTTRQGAGTEAFF
TGTGCCAGCACAACCAGACAGGGGGCCGGCACTGAAGCTTTCTTT
>TRBD2|TRBV5-1|TRBJ2-7|.
CASSFSAGGTGEQYF
TGCGCCAGCAGCTTTTCGGCGGGAGGGACCGGGGAGCAGTACTTC
>TRBD1|TRBV5-1|TRBJ1-1|few
CASSWDRDGTEAFF
TGCGCCAGCAGCTGGGACAGGGACGGCACTGAAGCTTTCTTT
>.|TRBV5-1|TRBJ2-7|.
CASSSRSRQETNTLSYEQYF
TGCGCCAGCAGCTCGAGATCGAGACAGGAGACAAACACCCTCTCCTACGAGCAGTACTTC
>.|TRBV29-1|TRBJ2-3|.
CSVAGVTDTQYF
TGCAGCGTAGCAGGGGTTACAGATACGCAGTATTTT
>.|TRBV19|TRBJ1-2|once
CASSQTSTGYTF
TGTGCCAGTAGTCAAACCTCTACTGGCTACACCTTC
>.|TRBV11-3|TRBJ1-1|.
CASRGRGNTEAFF
TGTGCCAGCAGGGGGCGGGGGAACACTGAAGCTTTCTTT
>.|TRBV2|TRBJ2-5|.
CASSEGLLRETQYF
TGTGCCAGCAGTGAAGGACTCCTAAGAGAGACCCAGTACTTC
>.|TRBV5-1|TRBJ1-1|.
CASSLVAGMNTEAFF
TGCGCCAGCAGCTTGGTGGCAGGAATGAACACTGAAGCTTTCTTT